These 31 T cell receptor beta chains share one sample of origin, sequenced in a study of blood T cell repertoires in COVID-19. Profiling relied on immunoSEQ multiplex PCR, and the TCRdb table lists in-frame clones only, not all of them. Seen here are around 160,000 clones, about 81% observed once, and the top ten hold under 13%. The sample taken for sequencing was peripheral blood. The receptors come from a human donor in a cohort sampled during active COVID-19.

The chain carries TRBV9 and TRBJ2-1; TRBD1 matches at 7 bases. Germline-derived CDR1 and CDR2 are SGDLS and YYNGEE. Trimming cost V 4 bases and J 0 bases; bases outside gene matches: 7. CDR3 length equals 16 residues. The CDR3 sequence is CASSSSRGSSYNEQFF. In DNA, the CDR3 is TGTGCCAGCAGCTCCTCCAGGGGGAGCTCCTACAATGAGCAGTTCTTC.

This clone was recorded once. The rearrangement uses TRBV24-1 and TRBJ2-1, with 11 bases identical to TRBD2. J gave up 5 bases and V 2 bases, and 1 base lay outside the gene matches. The CDR3 has 15 amino acids. Germline lookup yields CDR1 KGHDR and CDR2 SFDVKD. CDR3 sequence: CATSDSTSGDNEQFF. CDR3 coding DNA: TGTGCCACCAGTGATTCGACTAGCGGGGACAATGAGCAGTTCTTC.

This clone was seen a few times. V and J are TRBV7-9 and TRBJ2-1; maybe TRBD2 (6 bases). Germline CDR1 reads SEHNR; CDR2 reads FQNEAQ (reference sequence). V lost 6 bases and J 0 bases, leaving 12 bases between the germline ends. The CDR3 sequence is 15 residues long. The CDR3 is CASRERGSSYNEQFF. The CDR3, as DNA: TGTGCCAGCAGGGAACGGGGGAGCTCCTACAATGAGCAGTTCTTC.

This clone was counted a single time. Other DNA sequences in this sample translate to the same CDR3. The chain couples TRBV18 to TRBJ2-7; 11 nucleotides align to TRBD1. Trimming cost V 3 bases and J 6 bases; bases outside gene matches: 7. This CDR3 spans 15 amino acids. Germline V gene sequence: CDR1 KGHSH, CDR2 LQKENI. The CDR3 here is CASSPLGTGGFEQYF. The CDR3 region has the DNA TGTGCCAGCTCACCTCTTGGGACAGGGGGATTCGAGCAGTACTTC.

The CDR3 nucleotides read TGTGCCAGCTCACGTCGGGGAGGCTATGGCTACACCTTC. Translation gives CASSRRGGYGYTF. The V gene is TRBV6-4, the J gene TRBJ1-2; D is uncertain. V shed 8 bases and J shed 4 bases, with 14 bases lying between them. In germline, CDR1 is MRHNA, CDR2 SNTAGT. The CDR3 consists of 13 residues.

The count of this clone is one. This chain uses TRBV27 with TRBJ2-6; perhaps TRBD1 as D (6 bases). Per the germline V gene, CDR1 is MNHEY and CDR2 is SMNVEV (reference sequence). CDR3 length: 15 amino acids. V shed 6 bases and J shed 2 bases, with 11 bases lying between them. The CDR3: CASSLGTTGANVLTF. CDR3 nucleotides: TGTGCCAGCAGCCTGGGGACAACTGGGGCCAACGTCCTGACTTTC.

The V gene is TRBV10-3, the J gene TRBJ2-1; perhaps TRBD1 as D (6 bases). V lost 9 bases and J 5 bases, leaving 14 bases between the germline ends. This CDR3 contains 13 residues. Germline V gene data show CDR1 as ENHRY and CDR2 as SYGVKD. DNA of the CDR3: TGTGCCATGCGCCTGGGACAAGACAATGAGCAGTTCTTC. Its translation: CAMRLGQDNEQFF.

This clone was observed a single time. This chain joins TRBV7-2 and TRBJ2-2; the D gene is possibly TRBD1 (6 bases). Looked up from germline, CDR1 is SGHTA and CDR2 is FQGNSA. The ends were cut back, 6 bases at V and 1 base at J, with 15 bases in the middle. The CDR3 extends over 16 amino acids. The CDR3, as DNA: TGTGCCAGCAGAGAACTACAGGGTTGGAACACCGGGGAGCTGTTTTTT. Protein sequence: CASRELQGWNTGELFF.

V gene TRBV5-6 combines with J gene TRBJ2-6; weak D call: TRBD1 (5 bases). V was cut by 4 bases and J by 0 bases, with 8 bases left in between. In germline, CDR1 is SGHDT, CDR2 YYEEEE. The CDR3 consists of 15 residues. In DNA form, the CDR3 reads TGTGCCAGCAGCATCCAGGGCTCTGGGGCCAACGTCCTGACTTTC. It codes for CASSIQGSGANVLTF. Filled out from reference TRBV5-6 and TRBJ2-6, the complete variable domain reads DAGVTQSPTHLIKTRGQQVTLRCSPKSGHDTVSWYQQALGQGPQFIFQYYEEEERQRGNFPDRFSGHQFPNYSSELNVNALLLGDSALYLCASSIQGSGANVLTFGAGSRLTVL.

The rearrangement uses TRBV19 and TRBJ2-7; 8 bases are shared with TRBD2. V gave up 4 bases and J gave up 0 bases; unmatched junction bases: 11. CDR1 is LNHDA, CDR2 SQIVND, per germline (reference sequence). The CDR3 consists of 17 residues. CDR3 residues: CASSSGTTGGSSYEQYF. CDR3 DNA sequence: TGTGCCAGTAGTAGCGGGACTACGGGGGGGAGCTCCTACGAGCAGTACTTC. Based on the CDR3 plus reference TRBV19 and TRBJ2-7, the full variable domain is DGGITQSPKYLFRKEGQNVTLSCEQNLNHDAMYWYRQDPGQGLRLIYYSQIVNDFQKGDIAEGYSVSREKKESFPLTVTSAQKNPTAFYLCASSSGTTGGSSYEQYFGPGTRLTVT.

The V and J genes are TRBV10-2 and TRBJ1-1; a possible D gene is TRBD1 (5 bases). V was shortened by 5 bases and J by 1 base, with 11 bases between the two germline ends. Germline CDR1 WSHSY, CDR2 SAAADI. The CDR3 contains 14 residues. The CDR3 DNA is TGCGCCAGCAGTTCACCGGGGGAGAACACTGAAGCTTTCTTT. This gives the protein CASSSPGENTEAFF.

This clone has a single count. The chain uses TRBV9 and TRBJ2-7, with D possibly TRBD1 on 5 matching bases. Trimming removed 0 bases at V and 7 bases at J, with 11 bases between. Germline loops: CDR1 SGDLS, CDR2 YYNGEE. The CDR3 sequence is 13 residues long. In DNA form, the CDR3 reads TGTGCCAGCAGCGTAGGTGGAGCAGGGGAGCAGTACTTC. This sequence encodes CASSVGGAGEQYF. Based on the CDR3 plus reference TRBV9 and TRBJ2-7, the full variable domain is DSGVTQTPKHLITATGQRVTLRCSPRSGDLSVYWYQQSLDQGLQFLIQYYNGEERAKGNILERFSAQQFPDLHSELNLSSLELGDSALYFCASSVGGAGEQYFGPGTRLTVT.

The chain uses TRBV6-1 and TRBJ1-6; D is unresolved. Germline CDR1 is MNHNS and CDR2 is SASEGT. The CDR3 covers 13 residues. With 3 bases removed from V and 11 bases from J, the gap between germline ends came to 11 bases. CDR3 loop: CASSETFSTPLHF. The CDR3, as DNA: TGTGCCAGCAGTGAGACATTCAGTACACCCCTCCACTTT.

The CDR3 reads CASSSQGVLETQYF. The CDR3 nucleotides are TGTGCCAGCAGCTCCCAGGGGGTTCTCGAGACCCAGTACTTC. This chain connects TRBV5-8 to TRBJ2-5; 7 nucleotides align to TRBD1. Per the germline V gene, CDR1 is SGHTS and CDR2 is YDEGEE. J lost 5 bases, V lost 3 bases, and 7 bases had no gene match. This CDR3 contains 14 residues.

The chain uses TRBV2 and TRBJ2-3, with D unclear. The CDR3 is 13 amino acids. V shed 3 bases and J shed 0 bases, with 4 bases lying between them. Germline V gene sequence: CDR1 SNHLY, CDR2 FYNNEI. For the CDR3, the DNA is TGTGCCAGCAGTGAGGGCAGCACAGATACGCAGTATTTT. Protein product: CASSEGSTDTQYF. Using reference TRBV2 and TRBJ2-3 for the parts outside the CDR3, the full variable domain is EPEVTQTPSHQVTQMGQEVILRCVPISNHLYFYWYRQILGQKVEFLVSFYNNEISEKSEIFDDQFSVERPDGSNFTLKIRSTKLEDSAMYFCASSEGSTDTQYFGPGTRLTVL.

The CDR3 spells CASSVEDRGLEQYF. The CDR3 DNA is TGTGCCAGCAGCGTAGAGGACAGGGGGCTCGAGCAGTACTTC. The chain combines TRBV9 with TRBJ2-7; 11 bases map to TRBD1. Germline trimming cut 0 bases from V and 6 bases from J; bases unmatched to any gene: 2. Germline lookup yields CDR1 SGDLS and CDR2 YYNGEE. This CDR3 has 14 amino acids.

The V call is TRBV30, the J call TRBJ1-2; TRBD1 agrees at 7 bases. From germline, CDR1 is GTSNPN and CDR2 SVGIG (reference sequence). J lost 8 bases, V lost 2 bases, and 5 bases had no gene match. CDR3 length: 12 amino acids. The CDR3 region has the DNA TGTGCCTGGAGTCCTCAGGGGGAGGGCTACACCTTC. It encodes CAWSPQGEGYTF.

The chain combines TRBV3-1 (or the pseudogene TRBV3-2) with TRBJ1-3; tentatively, D is TRBD1 (6 bases). The length of the CDR3 is 16 residues. The V gene lost 4 bases and the J gene lost 0 bases, with 13 bases spanning the gap. From germline, CDR1 is LGHDT and CDR2 YNNKEL (reference sequence). DNA of the CDR3: TGTGCCAGCAGCCCACCGGACAGAAGCTCTGGAAACACCATATATTTT. It yields the protein CASSPPDRSSGNTIYF.

The chain couples TRBV3-1 (or the pseudogene TRBV3-2) to TRBJ2-3; unclear D gene. The V end was cut by 3 bases, the J end by 2 bases, with 6 bases between. Germline values: CDR1 LGHDT, CDR2 YNNKEL (reference sequence). The CDR3 is 13 amino acids. The DNA of the CDR3 is TGTGCCAGCAGCCAGAGTGCCACAGATACGCAGTATTTT. It codes for CASSQSATDTQYF.

This clone was observed a handful of times. The J gene is TRBJ2-7, the V gene TRBV7-2; tentatively, D is TRBD2 (6 bases). The ends were cut back, 5 bases at V and 3 bases at J, with 20 bases in the middle. CDR3 length: 16 residues. Per the germline V gene, CDR1 is SGHTA and CDR2 is FQGNSA. The CDR3 sequence: CASSPGGGGKHYEQYF. DNA for the CDR3: TGTGCCAGCAGCCCCGGGGGTGGGGGGAAACACTACGAGCAGTACTTC.

This chain links TRBV27 with TRBJ1-4, with TRBD1 as a possible D gene (6 bases). The CDR3 spans 16 residues. CDR1 is MNHEY and CDR2 is SMNVEV in the germline V gene (reference sequence). Trimming pared 1 base from V and 8 bases from J, leaving 17 bases between. This CDR3 reads CASSLLTGRGGEKLFF. The CDR3 nucleotides read TGTGCCAGCAGTTTATTGACAGGCCGCGGGGGAGAAAAACTGTTTTTT.

The V call is TRBV10-1, the J call TRBJ2-3; 9 nucleotides agree with TRBD2. The CDR3 spans 17 residues. Germline CDR1 is WNHNN and CDR2 is SYGVQD (reference sequence). Germline trimming cut 4 bases from V and 1 base from J; bases unmatched to any gene: 9. CDR3 sequence (DNA): TGCGCCAGCAGTGGCGGGAGGGCCGGGGGAGGCACAGATACGCAGTATTTT. This codes for CASSGGRAGGGTDTQYF.

V is TRBV7-8 and J is TRBJ1-5; 9 bases align to TRBD1. The junction had 9 bases not matched to a gene; V was cut back by 3 bases and J by 6 bases. The CDR3 sequence is 16 residues long. Germline loops: CDR1 SGHVS, CDR2 FQNEAQ. The CDR3 here is CASSLKPGQGRQPQHF. The CDR3 region has the DNA TGTGCCAGCAGCTTGAAACCGGGACAGGGTCGTCAGCCCCAGCATTTT.

The chain carries TRBV24-1 and TRBJ1-3; D gene unclear. Germline assignment: CDR1 KGHDR and CDR2 SFDVKD. Trimming took 0 bases from V and 9 from J, leaving 5 bases between them. The CDR3 consists of 12 residues. CDR3 region: CATSDLFGTIYF. In DNA form, the CDR3 reads TGTGCCACCAGTGATTTGTTCGGCACCATATATTTT.

The chain carries TRBV4-3 and TRBJ2-2, with D possibly TRBD1 on 6 matching bases. There are 16 residues in the CDR3. Trimming shortened V by 5 bases and J by 1 base, and 14 bases separated the two germline ends. Germline V CDR1 and CDR2: LGHNA, YSLEER. CDR3 sequence: CASSTTGQRNTGELFF. The CDR3, as DNA: TGCGCCAGCAGCACTACAGGGCAACGGAACACCGGGGAGCTGTTTTTT.

The CDR3: CASSQWDFPTGELFF. The CDR3 coding sequence is TGTGCCAGCAGCCAATGGGACTTCCCCACCGGGGAGCTGTTTTTT. V is TRBV3-1 (or the pseudogene TRBV3-2) and J is TRBJ2-2; D is possibly TRBD2 (6 bases). The CDR3 spans 15 residues. The ends were cut back, 2 bases at V and 4 bases at J, with 11 bases in the middle. In germline, CDR1 is LGHDT, CDR2 YNNKEL (reference sequence).

The rearrangement joins TRBV20-1 to TRBJ2-1; 7 bases match TRBD2. There are 16 residues in the CDR3. Germline loops: CDR1 DFQATT, CDR2 SNEGSKA (reference sequence). The V segment lost 6 bases and the J segment 4 bases; nucleotides outside the gene matches: 15. The CDR3 spells CSASSMWRERYNEQFF. Written as DNA, the CDR3 is TGCAGTGCCAGTAGCATGTGGCGGGAGAGATACAATGAGCAGTTCTTC.

The V call is TRBV3-1 (or the pseudogene TRBV3-2), the J call TRBJ1-4; D perhaps matches TRBD1 (6 bases). This CDR3 is 17 amino acids long. Deletions cut 0 bases from V and 5 bases from J, with 16 bases between. In germline, CDR1 is LGHDT, CDR2 YNNKEL (reference sequence). CDR3 region: CASSQEKRGSLNEKLFF. CDR3 nucleotide sequence: TGTGCCAGCAGCCAAGAGAAGAGGGGGTCATTGAATGAAAAACTGTTTTTT.

CDR3 in DNA: TGTGCCAGCAGCTCCGGGGGGTTCGAGACCCAGTACTTC. Translating gives CASSSGGFETQYF. The rearrangement uses TRBV7-3 and TRBJ2-5, with 7 bases that match TRBD2. This CDR3 is 13 amino acids long. The ends lost 4 bases at V and 5 bases at J; junction bases unmatched: 4. In germline, CDR1 is SGHTA, CDR2 FQGTGA.

This clone came up once. The rearrangement uses TRBV2 and TRBJ1-4, with D maybe TRBD1 (6 bases). The CDR3 length is 14 residues. Between the trimmed V and J ends, which lost 0 bases and 5 bases, there was a span of 7 bases. CDR1 is SNHLY and CDR2 is FYNNEI in the germline V gene. The CDR3 sequence: CASSEAQGNEKLFF. As DNA, the CDR3 is TGTGCCAGCAGTGAAGCGCAGGGGAATGAAAAACTGTTTTTT.

The chain has TRBV15 and TRBJ2-5; TRBD2 matches at 8 bases. This CDR3 region has 18 residues. Germline CDR1 reads LNHNV; CDR2 reads YYDKDF (reference sequence). The V segment lost 1 base and the J segment 4 bases; nucleotides outside the gene matches: 14. Here the CDR3 reads CATSRGTRAGGVGETQYF. In DNA form, the CDR3 reads TGTGCCACCAGCAGAGGAACTAGGGCGGGAGGCGTCGGAGAGACCCAGTACTTC.